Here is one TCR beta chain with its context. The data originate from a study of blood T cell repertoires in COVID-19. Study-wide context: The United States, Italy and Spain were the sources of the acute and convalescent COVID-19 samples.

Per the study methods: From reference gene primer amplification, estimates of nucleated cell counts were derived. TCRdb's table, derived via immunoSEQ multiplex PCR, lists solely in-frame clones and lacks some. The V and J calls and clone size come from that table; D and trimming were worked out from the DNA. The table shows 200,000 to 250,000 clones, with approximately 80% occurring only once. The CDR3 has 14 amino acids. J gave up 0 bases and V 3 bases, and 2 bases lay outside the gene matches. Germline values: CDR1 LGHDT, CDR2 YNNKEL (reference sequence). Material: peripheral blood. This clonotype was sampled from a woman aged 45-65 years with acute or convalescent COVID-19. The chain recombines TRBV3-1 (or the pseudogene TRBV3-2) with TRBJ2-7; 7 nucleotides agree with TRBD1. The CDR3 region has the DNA TGTGCCAGCAGCCAGGACAGGAGCTCCTACGAGCAGTACTTC. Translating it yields CASSQDRSSYEQYF.